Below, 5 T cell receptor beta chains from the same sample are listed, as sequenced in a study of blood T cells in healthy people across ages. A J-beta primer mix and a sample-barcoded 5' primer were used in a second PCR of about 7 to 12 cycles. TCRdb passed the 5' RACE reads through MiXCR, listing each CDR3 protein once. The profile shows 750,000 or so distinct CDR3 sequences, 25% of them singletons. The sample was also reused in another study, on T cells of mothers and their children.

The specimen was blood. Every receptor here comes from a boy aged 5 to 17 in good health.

The CDR3 sequence: CSAREAGKGRSTDTQYF. The CDR3 bases are TGCAGTGCTAGAGAGGCGGGTAAGGGGCGGAGCACAGATACGCAGTATTTT. The J gene is TRBJ2-3, the V gene TRBV20-1; D tentatively fits TRBD1 or TRBD2 (5 bases each). Germline V CDR1 and CDR2: DFQATT, SNEGSKA (reference sequence). V lost 0 bases and J lost 0, with 16 bases in between. There are 17 residues in the CDR3.

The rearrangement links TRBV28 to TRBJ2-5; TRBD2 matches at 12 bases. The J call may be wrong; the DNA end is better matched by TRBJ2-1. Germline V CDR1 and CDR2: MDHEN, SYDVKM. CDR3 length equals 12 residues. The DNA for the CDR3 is TGTGCCAGCAGTCAACTAGCGGGGGGGCAGTTCTTC. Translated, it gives CASSQLAGGQFF.

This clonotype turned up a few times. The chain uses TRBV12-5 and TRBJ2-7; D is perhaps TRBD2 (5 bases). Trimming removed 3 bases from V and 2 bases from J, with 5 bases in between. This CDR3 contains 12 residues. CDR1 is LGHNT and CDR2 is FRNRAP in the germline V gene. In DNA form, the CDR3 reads TGTGCTAGTGGTTTCGGGGCCTACGAGCAGTACTTC. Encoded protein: CASGFGAYEQYF.

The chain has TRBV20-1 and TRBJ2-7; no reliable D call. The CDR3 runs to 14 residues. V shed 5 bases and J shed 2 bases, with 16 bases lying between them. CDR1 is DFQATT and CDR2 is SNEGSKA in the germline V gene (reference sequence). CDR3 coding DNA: TGCAGTGCTGCAGACACACTTAGGCCCTACGAGCAGTACTTC. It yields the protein CSAADTLRPYEQYF.

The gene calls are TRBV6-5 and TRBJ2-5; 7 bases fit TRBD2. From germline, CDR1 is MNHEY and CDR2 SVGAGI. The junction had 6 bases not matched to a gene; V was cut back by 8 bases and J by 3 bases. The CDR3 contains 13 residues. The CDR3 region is CASGRDYEETQYF. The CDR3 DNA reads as TGTGCCAGCGGTCGGGACTACGAAGAGACCCAGTACTTC.